A selection of T cell receptor beta chains follows, all from one sample in a study of CD8 T cells in ankylosing spondylitis. Each CDR3 protein gets one entry after TCRdb re-called the 5' RACE reads with MiXCR. The repertoire holds approximately 350,000 distinct CDR3 sequences, with around 15% as singletons. The sample was blood, either unsorted or a sorted T cell fraction (not recorded which). These receptors all come from a male donor with ankylosing spondylitis or in good health (not recorded which). Both conserved end residues are part of each CDR3. The D gene is left open where the match is weak. Size is stated for part of the rows, as once, few or many counts, or as a class when the clone is expanded.

cdr3_nt: TGTGCCAGCAGTCGATCTCGGGGGCAGGGGGCAGGCGAGCAGTACTTC
cdr3_aa: CASSRSRGQGAGEQYF
clone_size: few
j_call: TRBJ2-7
v_call: TRBV6-1
d_call: TRBD1

cdr3_nt: TGTGCCAGCGTTGACGACTACGAGCAGTACTTC
cdr3_aa: CASVDDYEQYF
clone_size: few
j_call: TRBJ2-7
v_call: TRBV2
d_call: .

cdr3_nt: TGTGCCAGCAGTCGATCGGGGACTAGCGGGAGGTGGTACGAGCAGTACTTC
cdr3_aa: CASSRSGTSGRWYEQYF
clone_size: .
j_call: TRBJ2-7
v_call: TRBV27
d_call: TRBD2

cdr3_nt: TGTGCCAGCAGGGACCAAAAGTACGAGCAGTACTTC
cdr3_aa: CASRDQKYEQYF
clone_size: few
j_call: TRBJ2-7
v_call: TRBV6-5
d_call: .

cdr3_nt: TGCGCCAGCAGTTCGAAATTCAGGCAGCCCCAGCATTTT
cdr3_aa: CASSSKFRQPQHF
clone_size: .
j_call: TRBJ1-5
v_call: TRBV5-1
d_call: .

cdr3_nt: TGTGCCAGCAGCCAAGATGGCCAGGGGGCCACTGAAGCTTTCTTT
cdr3_aa: CASSQDGQGATEAFF
clone_size: .
j_call: TRBJ1-1
v_call: TRBV4-2
d_call: TRBD1

cdr3_nt: TGCAGTGCTGGGGGACTAGCGGGAGCGTACGAGCAGTACTTC
cdr3_aa: CSAGGLAGAYEQYF
clone_size: few
j_call: TRBJ2-7
v_call: TRBV20-1
d_call: TRBD2

cdr3_nt: TGTGCCAGCAGCCATCCCGGGGGTTCCACAGATACGCAGTATTTT
cdr3_aa: CASSHPGGSTDTQYF
clone_size: many
j_call: TRBJ2-3
v_call: TRBV5-6
d_call: .

cdr3_nt: TGCAGTGCGGGACAGGGGGGGATTGGCCAGCCCCAGCATTTT
cdr3_aa: CSAGQGGIGQPQHF
clone_size: .
j_call: TRBJ1-5
v_call: TRBV20-1
d_call: TRBD1

cdr3_nt: TGCAGTGCTAGAACTTTCTACGAGCAGTACTTC
cdr3_aa: CSARTFYEQYF
clone_size: .
j_call: TRBJ2-7
v_call: TRBV20-1
d_call: .

cdr3_nt: TGTGCCAGCAGTGAAGGGGTGGGGACGGGGGGGCAGGAGACCCAGTACTTC
cdr3_aa: CASSEGVGTGGQETQYF
clone_size: .
j_call: TRBJ2-5
v_call: TRBV6-1
d_call: TRBD2

cdr3_nt: TGTGCCAGCAGCCAAGAACAACAGCAGTCCTACGAGCAGTACTTC
cdr3_aa: CASSQEQQQSYEQYF
clone_size: .
j_call: TRBJ2-7
v_call: TRBV4-2
d_call: .

cdr3_nt: TGTGCCAGCAGTCTCTCTCAGGGGACAGATACGCAGTATTTT
cdr3_aa: CASSLSQGTDTQYF
clone_size: few
j_call: TRBJ2-3
v_call: TRBV6-1
d_call: .

cdr3_nt: TGTGCCAGCAGGACGGGACTAGCGGGAATGGTTAATGAGCAGTTCTTC
cdr3_aa: CASRTGLAGMVNEQFF
clone_size: .
j_call: TRBJ2-1
v_call: TRBV12-3/TRBV12-4
d_call: TRBD2

cdr3_nt: TGTGCCTGGAGTGTAACGGGGGCGGGTCAGCCCCAGCATTTT
cdr3_aa: CAWSVTGAGQPQHF
clone_size: .
j_call: TRBJ1-5
v_call: TRBV30
d_call: .

cdr3_nt: TGTGCCAGCAGACCGGACAGTAACACTGAAGCTTTCTTT
cdr3_aa: CASRPDSNTEAFF
clone_size: .
j_call: TRBJ1-1
v_call: TRBV4-2
d_call: .

cdr3_nt: TGTGCCAGTACCTCGGGACTAGCGGGCTACGAGCAGTACTTC
cdr3_aa: CASTSGLAGYEQYF
clone_size: .
j_call: TRBJ2-7
v_call: TRBV12-3/TRBV12-4
d_call: TRBD2

cdr3_nt: TGTGGCAGCAGCCTCCAGCGGTCTTATAGCACAGATACGCAGTATTTT
cdr3_aa: CGSSLQRSYSTDTQYF
clone_size: .
j_call: TRBJ2-3
v_call: TRBV3-1
d_call: .

cdr3_nt: TGCGCCAGCAGCTTGGAGGGCCTGTCGGGGCGGATTAACTATGGCTACACCTTC
cdr3_aa: CASSLEGLSGRINYGYTF
clone_size: few
j_call: TRBJ1-2
v_call: TRBV5-1
d_call: .